One and the same sample provided the 15 T cell receptor beta chains below, sequenced in a study of T cell responses to AZD1222 COVID-19 vaccine. TCRdb keeps only in-frame clones here, not all; method: immunoSEQ multiplex PCR. The sample records under 70,000 clones, over 70% being singletons. The sample was peripheral blood, taken on day 0 of AZD1222 vaccination. The receptors stem from an adult in good health.

This chain links TRBV4-1 with TRBJ1-6; 7 bases fit TRBD1. This CDR3 spans 18 amino acids. CDR1 is MGHRA, CDR2 YSYEKL, per germline. The J segment lost 7 bases and the V segment lost 0 bases, leaving 12 bases of the junction unmatched. The CDR3 spells CASSQDSVPTGPNSPLHF. The CDR3 nucleotides read TGCGCCAGCAGCCAAGATTCGGTCCCGACAGGGCCAAATTCACCCCTCCACTTT.

The rearrangement links TRBV6-2 or TRBV6-3 to TRBJ1-5, with no clear D. The CDR3 contains 14 residues. V lost 5 bases and J lost 6, with 14 bases in between. CDR1 and CDR2 from the germline V gene are MNHEY and SVGEGT. Here the CDR3 DNA reads TGTGCCAGCAGTACCTTAAATGGGGTTCAGCCCCAGCATTTT. Translated: CASSTLNGVQPQHF.

The chain links TRBV30 to TRBJ2-1, with 9 bases aligning to TRBD2. V lost 1 base and J lost 6; bases outside the gene matches: 7. Per the germline V gene, CDR1 is GTSNPN and CDR2 is SVGIG (reference sequence). This CDR3 contains 15 residues. The CDR3 sequence: CAWSAGLASSNEQFF. The CDR3 nucleotides read TGTGCCTGGAGTGCCGGACTAGCGTCATCCAATGAGCAGTTCTTC.

The chain joins TRBV6-6 to TRBJ2-1, with no clear D. The CDR3 is 16 amino acids. Per the germline V gene, CDR1 is MNHNY and CDR2 is SVGAGI (reference sequence). Trimming stripped 6 bases from V and 2 bases from J, with 17 bases between. CDR3 DNA sequence: TGTGCCAGCAGCAACAGTCGTCAGCGAACCTACAATGAGCAGTTCTTC. It translates to CASSNSRQRTYNEQFF.

The J gene is TRBJ2-3, the V gene TRBV4-2; 7 bases are a match to TRBD1. From germline, CDR1 is LGHNA and CDR2 YNFKEQ. The CDR3 is 16 residues long. Trimming at V came to 3 bases and at J to 3 bases, leaving 9 bases not matched to a gene. CDR3 protein: CASSHPDREVTDTQYF. The CDR3 bases are TGTGCCAGCAGCCACCCCGACAGGGAAGTGACAGATACGCAGTATTTT.

By sample fraction, this clone is medium-sized. The chain carries TRBV4-1 and TRBJ2-7, with D tentatively TRBD1 (5 bases). There are 15 residues in the CDR3. The V gene lost 4 bases and the J gene lost 3 bases, with 16 bases spanning the gap. Germline-derived CDR1 and CDR2 are MGHRA and YSYEKL. The CDR3 DNA reads TGCGCCAGCAGCCCAGGGATTGGAGAAGGCTACGAGCAGTACTTC. This encodes CASSPGIGEGYEQYF.

There are a few counts of this clone. This sequence joins TRBV6-5 and TRBJ2-7; D may be TRBD2 (7 bases). Deletions cut 10 bases from V and 2 bases from J, with 12 bases between. Germline CDR1 is MNHEY and CDR2 is SVGAGI. CDR3 size: 12 residues. The CDR3 region is CATQGGPYEQYF. Written as DNA, the CDR3 is TGTGCCACACAGGGAGGGCCCTACGAGCAGTACTTC.

The chain recombines TRBV6-2 or TRBV6-3 with TRBJ2-1; 7 bases align to TRBD2. The CDR3 runs to 14 residues. The V and J ends lost 5 bases and 6 bases, in that order; junction bases with no gene match: 7. The germline V gene encodes CDR1 MNHEY and CDR2 SVGEGT. The CDR3 loop is CASSTWGGFNEQFF. In nucleotides, the CDR3 is TGTGCCAGCAGTACGTGGGGGGGTTTCAATGAGCAGTTCTTC.

V is TRBV21-1 and J is TRBJ1-5. TRBV21-1 is designated a pseudogene. The CDR3 is 19 amino acids. Here the CDR3 DNA reads TGTGCCAGCAGCAAACATGCGGAAGGTAGGATTAATAGCAATCAGCCCCAGCATTTT. Its translation is CASSKHAEGRINSNQPQHF.

The chain has TRBV18 and TRBJ2-2; D is possibly TRBD1 (6 bases). V lost 3 bases to trimming and J lost 1 base, with 9 bases between them. Germline V lookup: CDR1 KGHSH, CDR2 LQKENI. The CDR3 extends over 15 amino acids. CDR3 nucleotides: TGTGCCAGCTCACCGCCGGGACAGAACACCGGGGAGCTGTTTTTT. It yields the protein CASSPPGQNTGELFF. Full variable domain (missing parts from reference TRBV18 and TRBJ2-2): NAGVMQNPRHLVRRRGQEARLRCSPMKGHSHVYWYRQLPEEGLKFMVYLQKENIIDESGMPKERFSAEFPKEGPSILRIQQVVRGDSAAYFCASSPPGQNTGELFFGEGSRLTVL.

A few counts support this clone. The chain couples TRBV19 to TRBJ1-5, with D possibly being TRBD1 (5 bases). This CDR3 is built from 12 residues. The germline V gene has CDR1 LNHDA and CDR2 SQIVND (reference sequence). Trimming removed 7 bases from V and 6 bases from J, with 10 bases in between. The DNA of the CDR3 is TGTGCCAGTAAGGGGATAAGTCAGCCCCAGCATTTT. It codes for CASKGISQPQHF.

This chain uses TRBV10-3 with TRBJ2-7, with D perhaps TRBD1 or TRBD2 (5 bases each). The V and J ends lost 10 bases and 4 bases respectively, with 17 bases between them. CDR1 and CDR2 from the germline V gene are ENHRY and SYGVKD. CDR3 size: 13 residues. In nucleotides, the CDR3 is TGTGCCACCCACCCCGGGGCAATTTACGAGCAGTACTTC. Translation gives CATHPGAIYEQYF.

The chain has TRBV7-2 and TRBJ2-1; 7 bases align to TRBD1. This CDR3 is 17 amino acids long. Germline V CDR1 and CDR2: SGHTA, FQGNSA. V was pared by 4 bases and J by 4 bases, with 13 bases of the junction left unmatched. The CDR3 sequence is CASSSHRGANYYNEQFF. The CDR3, as DNA: TGTGCCAGCAGCTCCCACAGGGGCGCGAATTATTACAATGAGCAGTTCTTC.

V usage is TRBV6-2 or TRBV6-3 and J usage is TRBJ1-1; D may be TRBD1 (5 bases). The germline V and J ends were trimmed by 2 bases and 5 bases, with 9 bases remaining between them. Per the germline V gene, CDR1 is MNHEY and CDR2 is SVGEGT. There are 13 residues in the CDR3. The CDR3 is CASSYRDVTEAFF. The CDR3 DNA sequence: TGTGCCAGCAGTTACCGGGACGTGACTGAAGCTTTCTTT.

The CDR3 reads CASRVKNTEAFF. The CDR3 DNA is TGTGCCAGCAGGGTTAAGAACACTGAAGCTTTCTTT. This chain uses TRBV9 with TRBJ1-1, with unresolved D. The V and J ends lost 5 bases and 1 base respectively, with 6 bases between them. This CDR3 has 12 residues. The germline V gene has CDR1 SGDLS and CDR2 YYNGEE.